These 20 T cell receptor beta chains came from one sample sequenced in a study of cytomegalovirus exposure and HLA in healthy donors. Vbeta (60) and Jbeta (13) primers were used in the PCR. This table comes from immunoSEQ multiplex PCR, and its TCRdb copy is limited to in-frame clones, with some not included. Of around 220,000 clones in the sample, around 75% were seen once. The sequenced sample was PBMCs. These receptors originate from a woman in her thirties in good health and CMV-seronegative.

The chain has TRBV7-3 and TRBJ2-2; tentatively, D is TRBD1 (5 bases). The CDR3 consists of 17 residues. Germline values: CDR1 SGHTA, CDR2 FQGTGA. V lost 0 bases to trimming and J lost 2 bases, with 13 bases between them. The CDR3 DNA is TGTGCCAGCAGCTTAACCCTACCGACAGATAACACCGGGGAGCTGTTTTTT. Encoded protein: CASSLTLPTDNTGELFF.

The genes are TRBV28 and TRBJ2-3; the D gene is possibly TRBD2 (7 bases). Trimming took 5 bases from V and 2 from J, leaving 17 bases between them. CDR3 length: 16 amino acids. Germline loops: CDR1 MDHEN, CDR2 SYDVKM. The CDR3 is CASSTRGAPFTDTQYF. As DNA, the CDR3 is TGTGCCAGCAGTACCCGGGGGGCCCCCTTCACAGATACGCAGTATTTT.

The rearrangement joins TRBV11-2 to TRBJ2-1; a weak D match, TRBD2 (7 bases). Germline loops: CDR1 SGHAT, CDR2 FQNNGV. The CDR3 has 15 residues. The V end lost 7 bases, the J end lost 4 bases, and 17 bases lay between the germline ends. DNA of the CDR3: TGTGCCAGCACTCAAGGGGGGGGCGAGTACAATGAGCAGTTCTTC. Translating gives CASTQGGGEYNEQFF.

In this sample, this clone turned up once. The rearrangement joins TRBV27 to TRBJ1-2; the D gene is possibly TRBD1 (5 bases). The germline CDR1 and CDR2 sequences are MNHEY and SMNVEV (reference sequence). With 3 bases removed from V and 5 bases from J, the gap between germline ends came to 10 bases. The length of the CDR3 is 13 residues. Written as DNA, the CDR3 is TGTGCCAGCAGTTTTTCGGGGGGGTATGGCTACACCTTC. It yields the protein CASSFSGGYGYTF.

This clone was seen only a few times. The chain has TRBV6-1 and TRBJ2-2; TRBD2 aligns across 15 bases. Per germline, CDR1 MNHNS and CDR2 SASEGT. V shed 3 bases and J 5 bases; nucleotides not matched to a gene: 4. This CDR3 has 17 amino acids. Here the CDR3 reads CASSDWTSGGATGELFF. CDR3 DNA: TGTGCCAGCAGTGACTGGACTAGCGGGGGGGCAACCGGGGAGCTGTTTTTT.

This rearrangement joins TRBV6-6 to TRBJ2-7, with 11 bases aligning to TRBD2. Unmatched junction bases numbered 14, after V lost 10 bases and J lost 3 bases. This CDR3 has 16 residues. Germline V gives CDR1 MNHNY, CDR2 SVGAGI (reference sequence). DNA of the CDR3: TGTGCCACAGGAAGGCTAGCGGGAGGATATAGCTACGAGCAGTACTTC. This sequence encodes CATGRLAGGYSYEQYF.

V and J are TRBV10-2 and TRBJ2-3, with a weak D call TRBD1 (6 bases). V was pared by 8 bases and J by 2 bases, with 20 bases between. Looked up from germline, CDR1 is WSHSY and CDR2 is SAAADI. This CDR3 has 16 residues. The CDR3 sequence is CASGPDRRDPTDTQYF. Here the CDR3 DNA reads TGCGCCAGCGGCCCGGACAGAAGGGACCCCACAGATACGCAGTATTTT.

The rearrangement uses TRBV6-5 and TRBJ1-5; no clear D gene. CDR3 length: 14 residues. V lost 2 bases and J lost 0, with 5 bases in between. Per the germline V gene, CDR1 is MNHEY and CDR2 is SVGAGI. CDR3 region: CASSYTSSNQPQHF. The CDR3 DNA follows: TGTGCCAGCAGTTACACCAGTAGCAATCAGCCCCAGCATTTT.

About this clone itself: The same CDR3 arises from other DNA sequences in this sample as well. The chain employs TRBV5-1 and TRBJ1-1; 7 bases align to TRBD1. The ends lost 2 bases at V and 4 bases at J; junction bases unmatched: 2. Germline V gene lookup returns CDR1 SGHRS and CDR2 YFSETQ. The CDR3 is 13 residues long. As DNA, the CDR3 is TGCGCCAGCAGCTTAGGGGGCGGCACTGAAGCTTTCTTT. Encoded protein: CASSLGGGTEAFF.

In this sample, this clone turned up a few times. J is TRBJ2-1 and V is TRBV5-4, with 11 positions matching TRBD2. Germline V lookup: CDR1 SGHNT, CDR2 YYREEE (reference sequence). Trimming removed 1 base from V and 8 bases from J; junction bases left unmatched: 2. This CDR3 is 14 amino acids long. CDR3 bases: TGTGCCAGCAGCTTGACTAGCGGGAGCGATGAGCAGTTCTTC. Translated, it gives CASSLTSGSDEQFF.

The table lists this clone with a few counts. This sequence joins TRBV5-1 and TRBJ1-1, with D unresolved. CDR1 is SGHRS and CDR2 is YFSETQ in the germline V gene. With 1 base removed from V and 5 bases from J, the gap between germline ends came to 6 bases. This CDR3 comprises 12 residues. The CDR3 DNA reads as TGCGCCAGCAGCTTGTCGGGAACTGAAGCTTTCTTT. Protein sequence: CASSLSGTEAFF. The complete variable domain, with remaining parts taken from reference TRBV5-1 and TRBJ1-1, reads KAGVTQTPRYLIKTRGQQVTLSCSPISGHRSVSWYQQTPGQGLQFLFEYFSETQRNKGNFPGRFSGRQFSNSRSEMNVSTLELGDSALYLCASSLSGTEAFFGQGTRLTVV.

The J gene is TRBJ1-4, the V gene TRBV11-2; tentative D call: TRBD1 (5 bases). This CDR3 has 15 residues. Germline V lookup: CDR1 SGHAT, CDR2 FQNNGV. V gave up 5 bases and J gave up 3 bases, with 13 bases separating them. CDR3 loop: CASSPDSGSNEKLFF. DNA of the CDR3: TGTGCCAGCAGCCCCGACAGTGGGTCTAATGAAAAACTGTTTTTT.

The chain joins TRBV21-1 to TRBJ2-5; TRBD2 is taken as the D call from the table, unchecked against the DNA. The closer fit of TRBJ2-7 to the DNA end suggests the J call may be wrong. TRBV21-1 is marked as a pseudogene. CDR3 size: 15 residues. The DNA of the CDR3 is TGTGCCAGCAGCAAAGGAGCTAGCGGTACCTACGAGCAGTACTTC. This translates into CASSKGASGTYEQYF.

The chain uses TRBV5-6 and TRBJ2-1, with 14 bases aligning to TRBD2. Germline V gene sequence: CDR1 SGHDT, CDR2 YYEEEE. The CDR3 covers 15 residues. With 2 bases clipped from V and 7 bases from J, the junction kept 2 bases outside the gene matches. This CDR3 is CASSFGLAGGNEQFF. As DNA, the CDR3 is TGTGCCAGCAGCTTCGGACTAGCGGGGGGTAATGAGCAGTTCTTC.

V is TRBV5-4 and J is TRBJ1-4; maybe TRBD1 (6 bases). Deletions cut 0 bases from V and 7 bases from J, with 13 bases between. Germline V lookup: CDR1 SGHNT, CDR2 YYREEE (reference sequence). The CDR3 covers 15 residues. The CDR3 reads CASSLGGTRSEKLFF. DNA for the CDR3: TGTGCCAGCAGCTTGGGGGGGACACGCTCTGAAAAACTGTTTTTT. Complete variable domain (other parts from reference TRBV5-4 and TRBJ1-4): ETGVTQSPTHLIKTRGQQVTLRCSSQSGHNTVSWYQQALGQGPQFIFQYYREEENGRGNFPPRFSGLQFPNYSSELNVNALELDDSALYLCASSLGGTRSEKLFFGSGTQLSVL.

The CDR3 DNA follows: TGTGCCAGCAGCTTAGGTAGACAGGGCGAGCAGTACTTC. As protein: CASSLGRQGEQYF. J is TRBJ2-7 and V is TRBV7-8; 7 bases line up with TRBD1. The CDR3 has 13 amino acids. Germline CDR1 reads SGHVS; CDR2 reads FQNEAQ. V was clipped by 1 base and J by 6 bases; unmatched bases: 3.

The chain couples TRBV7-2 to TRBJ2-7, with D perhaps matching TRBD1 (5 bases). The germline V gene encodes CDR1 SGHTA and CDR2 FQGNSA. The CDR3 is made up of 14 amino acids. V was pared by 5 bases and J by 0 bases, with 11 bases between. CDR3 sequence (DNA): TGTGCCAGCAGCCCCCAGGGCGACTCCTACGAGCAGTACTTC. Its translation is CASSPQGDSYEQYF.

CDR3 in DNA: TGTGCCAGTAGCGGAGAAGAAAACACTGAAGCTTTCTTT. It encodes CASSGEENTEAFF. V gene TRBV19 combines with J gene TRBJ1-1; D gene uncertain. Germline values: CDR1 LNHDA, CDR2 SQIVND (reference sequence). V dropped 6 bases and J dropped 2 bases, with 10 bases sitting between them. This CDR3 contains 13 residues.

The V and J genes are TRBV19 and TRBJ1-1, with D perhaps TRBD1 (6 bases). V lost 6 bases to trimming and J lost 4 bases, with 21 bases between them. This CDR3 has 16 amino acids. Germline V CDR1 and CDR2: LNHDA, SQIVND (reference sequence). The CDR3 DNA follows: TGTGCCAGTAGAGGGGACATACTCCCGGCGGGCACTGAAGCTTTCTTT. As protein: CASRGDILPAGTEAFF.

This clone was recorded a few times. The genes are TRBV7-2 and TRBJ2-5; D remains ambiguous. The J call may be faulty, since TRBJ2-7 better matches the DNA end. The CDR3 consists of 13 residues. The germline V gene encodes CDR1 SGHTA and CDR2 FQGNSA. CDR3 amino acids: CASSLVPSYEQYF. The CDR3 DNA reads TGTGCCAGCAGCTTAGTCCCAAGCTACGAGCAGTACTTC.